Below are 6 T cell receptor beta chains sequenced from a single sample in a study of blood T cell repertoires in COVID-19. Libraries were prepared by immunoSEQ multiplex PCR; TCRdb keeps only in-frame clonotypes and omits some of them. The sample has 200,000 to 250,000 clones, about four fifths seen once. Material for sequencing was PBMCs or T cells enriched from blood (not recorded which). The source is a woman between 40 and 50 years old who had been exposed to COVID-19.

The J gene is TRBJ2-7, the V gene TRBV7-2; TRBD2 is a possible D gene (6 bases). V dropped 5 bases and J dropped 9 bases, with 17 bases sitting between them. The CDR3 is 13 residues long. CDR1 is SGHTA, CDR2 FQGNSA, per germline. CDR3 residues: CASSASPGGAQYF. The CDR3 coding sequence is TGTGCCAGCAGCGCTTCCCCAGGAGGGGCGCAGTACTTC.

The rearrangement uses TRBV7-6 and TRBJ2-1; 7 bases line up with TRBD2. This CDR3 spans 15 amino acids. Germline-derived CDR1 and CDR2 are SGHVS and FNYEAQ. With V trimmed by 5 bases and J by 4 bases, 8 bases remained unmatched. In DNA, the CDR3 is TGTGCCAGCAGCCCGGGAGGTAGCGGGTACAATGAGCAGTTCTTC. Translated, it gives CASSPGGSGYNEQFF.

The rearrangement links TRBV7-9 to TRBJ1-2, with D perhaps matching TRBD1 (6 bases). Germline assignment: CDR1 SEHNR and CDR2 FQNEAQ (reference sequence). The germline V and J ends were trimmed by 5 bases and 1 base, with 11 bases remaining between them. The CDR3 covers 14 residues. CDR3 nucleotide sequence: TGTGCCAGCAGCCCCGCGGACAGTAACTATGGCTACACCTTC. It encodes CASSPADSNYGYTF. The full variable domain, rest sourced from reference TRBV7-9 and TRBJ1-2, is DTGVSQNPRHKITKRGQNVTFRCDPISEHNRLYWYRQTLGQGPEFLTYFQNEAQLEKSRLLSDRFSAERPKGSFSTLEIQRTEQGDSAMYLCASSPADSNYGYTFGSGTRLTVV.

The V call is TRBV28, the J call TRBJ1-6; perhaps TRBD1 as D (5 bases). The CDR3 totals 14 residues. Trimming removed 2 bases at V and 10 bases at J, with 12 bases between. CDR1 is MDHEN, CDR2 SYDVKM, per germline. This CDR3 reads CASSLGREGSPLHF. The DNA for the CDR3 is TGTGCCAGCAGTTTAGGCAGGGAGGGCTCACCCCTCCACTTT.

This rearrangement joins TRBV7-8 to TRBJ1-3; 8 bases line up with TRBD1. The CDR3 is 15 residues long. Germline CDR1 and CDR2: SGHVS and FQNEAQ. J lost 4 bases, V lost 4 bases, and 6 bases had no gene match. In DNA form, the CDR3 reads TGTGCCAGCAGCTCCCTTTGGACAGGGGGAAACACCATATATTTT. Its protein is CASSSLWTGGNTIYF.

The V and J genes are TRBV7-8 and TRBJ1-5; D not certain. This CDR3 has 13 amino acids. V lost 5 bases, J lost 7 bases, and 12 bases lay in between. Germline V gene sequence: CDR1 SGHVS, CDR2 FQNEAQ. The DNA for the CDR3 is TGTGCCAGCAGCCGAATCCCCGGGCAGCCCCAGCATTTT. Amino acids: CASSRIPGQPQHF.